The T cell receptor (beta chain) under discussion was sequenced for a study of T-cell reconstitution after alpha-beta-depleted transplantation in children. Whole-study results and caveats: Where alpha-beta T cells came from about two months after transplant was reportedly several hundred expanded graft clones. At the one-year point after transplant, T-cell counts and TCRbeta diversity were found to come mostly from T cells that had been newly produced.

Unique molecular identifiers tagged the TCRbeta library. In TCRdb, the PCR reads were re-called with MiXCR into one record per CDR3 protein. The sample records around 180,000 distinct CDR3 sequences, 8.5% to 14% being singletons. This clonotype was observed at least ten times. The antigen remains undetermined. Germline values: CDR1 MDHEN, CDR2 SYDVKM. Between the trimmed V and J ends, which lost 9 bases and 0 bases, there was a span of 17 bases. CDR3 length equals 16 residues. The source was PBMCs, collected before TCRalphabeta/CD19-depleted stem cell transplant. The chain joins TRBV28 to TRBJ1-4, with D tentatively TRBD1 (6 bases). This sequence was found in a boy aged 2-15 years with acute myeloid leukemia, due to receive a stem cell transplant. The CDR3 here is CASGGAGLATNEKLFF. For the CDR3, the DNA is TGTGCCAGTGGGGGGGCAGGGCTTGCAACTAATGAAAAACTGTTTTTT.